The entry below describes one T cell receptor beta chain. The antigen remains unidentified. There are 15 residues in the CDR3. The germline V gene has CDR1 KGHSH and CDR2 LQKENI. The V and J ends lost 8 bases and 4 bases respectively, with 20 bases between them. Time point of the sample: newly diagnosed GD, antithyroid drugs for less than 3 months. Preparation of the TCR library used RNA extracted from PBMCs. Arm-PCR with iRepertoire HTBI primers amplified the CDR3 regions for these TCR beta libraries. Each CDR3 protein gets one entry after TCRdb re-called the multiplex PCR reads with MiXCR. This sample carries around 470,000 distinct CDR3 sequences, 14% of them seen once, and the ten largest clones take under 20%. This entry belongs to a study of regulatory T cells in long-lasting Graves disease. Study information: Graves' patients (newly diagnosed) had been on antithyroid drugs under 3 months. Study-wide points: Possibly, accuracy suffered from the small sample size. Peripheral blood alone, not thyroid tissue, underwent study.

These data are also associated with another study on T cells in Graves' hyperthyroidism and ophthalmopathy. From that second work: Appearing also in blood were most of the thyroid clonotypes expanded above 0.001.

The receptor's source is a woman aged 45 to 65 with Graves disease. This chain links TRBV18 with TRBJ1-1; D ambiguous. The sample in question was peripheral blood mononuclear cells (PBMCs), obtained at new diagnosis, from a patient treated with antithyroid drugs. The CDR3 DNA reads as TGTGCCAGCACTCCCGGACCGACCCTGATCACTGAAGCTTTCTTT. Amino acids: CASTPGPTLITEAFF.